The rows below give T cell receptor beta chains drawn from one sample of a study of graft-versus-host responses after intestinal transplantation. These receptors lack a known antigen. TCRdb keeps only in-frame clones here, not all; method: immunoSEQ multiplex PCR. The sample has around 90,000 clones, roughly 92% seen once. The sample in question was unstimulated CD4+ T cells sorted from spleen or lymph node cells, obtained before intestinal transplant. The receptors come from a human donor who received an intestinal transplant. The CDR3 runs from the conserved cysteine through the conserved F or W. Each record gives: J gene, clone size, D gene, V gene, CDR3 protein, CDR3 DNA. A D gene is named only where the DNA matches it firmly. Where a row states a size, it is once, few, many or the class of an expanded clone; other rows omit it.

j_gene: TRBJ1-5
abundance: once
d_gene: -
v_gene: TRBV19
CDR3aa: CASSRGNKGQPQHF
CDR3nt: TGTGCCAGTTCTCGGGGGAATAAGGGTCAGCCCCAGCATTTT

j_gene: TRBJ1-2
abundance: -
d_gene: -
v_gene: TRBV28
CDR3aa: CASTIGQNYGYTF
CDR3nt: TGTGCCAGCACCATCGGGCAGAACTATGGCTACACCTTC

j_gene: TRBJ2-3
abundance: once
d_gene: -
v_gene: TRBV7-6
CDR3aa: CASSLVGDTQYF
CDR3nt: TGTGCCAGCAGCTTGGTAGGGGATACGCAGTATTTT

j_gene: TRBJ2-3
abundance: -
d_gene: TRBD1
v_gene: TRBV25-1
CDR3aa: CASSELGQGRRTDTQYF
CDR3nt: TGTGCCAGCAGTGAACTCGGACAGGGGAGGAGGACAGATACGCAGTATTTT

j_gene: TRBJ2-5
abundance: -
d_gene: TRBD2
v_gene: TRBV10-1
CDR3aa: CASSEWGLGETQYF
CDR3nt: TGCGCCAGCAGTGAGTGGGGACTAGGAGAGACCCAGTACTTC

j_gene: TRBJ2-3
abundance: -
d_gene: TRBD2
v_gene: TRBV14
CDR3aa: CASSPPSFTSGSTDTQYF
CDR3nt: TGTGCCAGCAGCCCACCCTCCTTCACTAGCGGGAGCACAGATACGCAGTATTTT

j_gene: TRBJ2-1
abundance: -
d_gene: TRBD2
v_gene: TRBV7-9
CDR3aa: CASSSKPTSGRVNEQFF
CDR3nt: TGTGCCAGCAGCTCCAAACCGACTAGCGGGAGGGTCAATGAGCAGTTCTTC

j_gene: TRBJ2-5
abundance: once
d_gene: -
v_gene: TRBV7-7
CDR3aa: CASSLAGAQETQYF
CDR3nt: TGTGCCAGCAGCTTAGCAGGGGCTCAAGAGACCCAGTACTTC

j_gene: TRBJ2-1
abundance: -
d_gene: -
v_gene: TRBV7-9
CDR3aa: CASSLAAYNEQFF
CDR3nt: TGTGCCAGCAGCTTAGCGGCGTACAATGAGCAGTTCTTC

j_gene: TRBJ1-5
abundance: -
d_gene: -
v_gene: TRBV7-8
CDR3aa: CASSLGYNQPQHF
CDR3nt: TGTGCCAGCAGCTTAGGTTACAATCAGCCCCAGCATTTT

j_gene: TRBJ1-3
abundance: -
d_gene: -
v_gene: TRBV6-5
CDR3aa: CASSPGRSSGNTIYF
CDR3nt: TGTGCCAGCAGTCCGGGACGTTCCTCTGGAAACACCATATATTTT

j_gene: TRBJ2-1
abundance: -
d_gene: TRBD2
v_gene: TRBV6-6
CDR3aa: CASSYLAGGYYNEQFF
CDR3nt: TGTGCCAGCAGTTATTTAGCGGGAGGTTACTACAATGAGCAGTTCTTC

j_gene: TRBJ2-2
abundance: -
d_gene: -
v_gene: TRBV4-1
CDR3aa: CASSQDWTGELFF
CDR3nt: TGCGCCAGCAGCCAAGATTGGACCGGGGAGCTGTTTTTT

j_gene: TRBJ1-3
abundance: -
d_gene: -
v_gene: TRBV28
CDR3aa: CASGSWNTIYF
CDR3nt: TGTGCCTCCGGGTCGTGGAACACCATATATTTT

j_gene: TRBJ1-3
abundance: -
d_gene: -
v_gene: TRBV6-1
CDR3aa: CASSEHGFSGNTIYF
CDR3nt: TGTGCCAGCAGTGAACACGGGTTCTCTGGAAACACCATATATTTT

j_gene: TRBJ1-2
abundance: -
d_gene: -
v_gene: TRBV28
CDR3aa: CASSLSGFYGYTF
CDR3nt: TGTGCCAGCAGTTTATCTGGGTTCTATGGCTACACCTTC

j_gene: TRBJ2-5
abundance: -
d_gene: TRBD1
v_gene: TRBV29-1
CDR3aa: CSVAVGRDRVQETQYF
CDR3nt: TGCAGCGTTGCAGTCGGTCGGGACAGGGTCCAAGAGACCCAGTACTTC

j_gene: TRBJ1-1
abundance: -
d_gene: TRBD1
v_gene: TRBV5-6
CDR3aa: CASRKQGANTEAFF
CDR3nt: TGTGCCAGCAGGAAACAGGGGGCGAACACTGAAGCTTTCTTT

j_gene: TRBJ1-1
abundance: -
d_gene: -
v_gene: TRBV6-5
CDR3aa: CASRNQKVRTEAFF
CDR3nt: TGTGCCAGCAGGAATCAAAAGGTCCGCACTGAAGCTTTCTTT

j_gene: TRBJ1-1
abundance: -
d_gene: -
v_gene: TRBV30
CDR3aa: CAWSVGGGDKAFF
CDR3nt: TGTGCCTGGAGTGTAGGGGGGGGAGATAAAGCTTTCTTT

j_gene: TRBJ1-5
abundance: -
d_gene: -
v_gene: TRBV19
CDR3aa: CASSSLGTAQPQHF
CDR3nt: TGTGCCAGTAGCTCCCTAGGGACTGCTCAGCCCCAGCATTTT

j_gene: TRBJ1-5
abundance: once
d_gene: -
v_gene: TRBV18
CDR3aa: CASSPSGGAGQPQHF
CDR3nt: TGTGCCAGCTCACCGAGCGGGGGCGCAGGCCAGCCCCAGCATTTT

j_gene: TRBJ2-1
abundance: once
d_gene: -
v_gene: TRBV18
CDR3aa: CASSPNKVPGSGSYNEQFF
CDR3nt: TGTGCCAGCTCACCTAACAAGGTTCCGGGGTCCGGGTCCTACAATGAGCAGTTCTTC

j_gene: TRBJ2-2
abundance: -
d_gene: -
v_gene: TRBV9
CDR3aa: CASSSRGVGELFF
CDR3nt: TGTGCCAGCAGCTCCAGGGGGGTCGGGGAGCTGTTTTTT

j_gene: TRBJ1-5
abundance: -
d_gene: -
v_gene: TRBV29-1
CDR3aa: CSVAGGSNQPQHF
CDR3nt: TGCAGCGTTGCAGGCGGTAGCAATCAGCCCCAGCATTTT

j_gene: TRBJ1-2
abundance: -
d_gene: -
v_gene: TRBV5-6
CDR3aa: CASSPGRHYGYTF
CDR3nt: TGTGCCAGCAGCCCGGGACGGCACTATGGCTACACCTTC

j_gene: TRBJ2-1
abundance: few
d_gene: TRBD2
v_gene: TRBV28
CDR3aa: CASSLASGSRDEQFF
CDR3nt: TGTGCCAGCAGTTTAGCTAGCGGGAGTAGAGATGAGCAGTTCTTC

j_gene: TRBJ1-2
abundance: -
d_gene: TRBD1
v_gene: TRBV2
CDR3aa: CASSEWGQGEGYGYTF
CDR3nt: TGTGCCAGCAGTGAATGGGGACAGGGGGAGGGCTATGGCTACACCTTC

j_gene: TRBJ1-2
abundance: few
d_gene: -
v_gene: TRBV9
CDR3aa: CASSVEGGWGYGYTF
CDR3nt: TGTGCCAGCAGCGTAGAGGGGGGCTGGGGCTATGGCTACACCTTC

j_gene: TRBJ2-7
abundance: -
d_gene: TRBD2
v_gene: TRBV28
CDR3aa: CASSPITSGRAYEQYF
CDR3nt: TGTGCCAGCAGCCCTATAACTAGCGGGAGGGCCTACGAGCAGTACTTC

j_gene: TRBJ1-1
abundance: -
d_gene: -
v_gene: TRBV11-1
CDR3aa: CASSPTVRANTEAFF
CDR3nt: TGTGCCAGCAGCCCCACGGTTAGGGCAAACACTGAAGCTTTCTTT

j_gene: TRBJ1-5
abundance: -
d_gene: -
v_gene: TRBV7-9
CDR3aa: CASSLGDYSNQPQHF
CDR3nt: TGTGCCAGCAGCTTAGGGGATTATAGCAATCAGCCCCAGCATTTT

j_gene: TRBJ2-6
abundance: -
d_gene: -
v_gene: TRBV12-5
CDR3aa: CASGPGISGANVLTF
CDR3nt: TGTGCTAGTGGTCCCGGGATATCTGGGGCCAACGTCCTGACTTTC

j_gene: TRBJ1-6
abundance: once
d_gene: -
v_gene: TRBV7-9
CDR3aa: CASSSPREENSPLHF
CDR3nt: TGTGCCAGCAGCTCCCCCAGAGAGGAGAATTCACCCCTCCACTTT

j_gene: TRBJ1-1
abundance: few
d_gene: TRBD1
v_gene: TRBV19
CDR3aa: CASKTTGGEQAFF
CDR3nt: TGTGCCAGTAAGACGACAGGGGGTGAGCAAGCTTTCTTT

j_gene: TRBJ1-5
abundance: -
d_gene: -
v_gene: TRBV2
CDR3aa: CASSDVRAYSNQPQHF
CDR3nt: TGTGCCAGCAGTGATGTAAGGGCTTATAGCAATCAGCCCCAGCATTTT

j_gene: TRBJ2-7
abundance: -
d_gene: -
v_gene: TRBV21-1
CDR3aa: CASSKDRDSAYEQYF
CDR3nt: TGTGCCAGCAGCAAAGATCGAGACTCAGCCTACGAGCAGTACTTC

j_gene: TRBJ1-1
abundance: -
d_gene: -
v_gene: TRBV28
CDR3aa: CASKGNTEAFF
CDR3nt: TGTGCCAGCAAGGGGAACACTGAAGCTTTCTTT

j_gene: TRBJ2-3
abundance: -
d_gene: TRBD2
v_gene: TRBV28
CDR3aa: CASIEGGRARTDTQYF
CDR3nt: TGTGCCAGCATTGAGGGCGGGAGGGCCAGGACAGATACGCAGTATTTT

j_gene: TRBJ2-1
abundance: -
d_gene: TRBD2
v_gene: TRBV15
CDR3aa: CATSRPPPPESGRAGGNEQFF
CDR3nt: TGTGCCACCAGCAGACCTCCCCCCCCGGAGAGCGGGAGGGCCGGTGGGAATGAGCAGTTCTTC